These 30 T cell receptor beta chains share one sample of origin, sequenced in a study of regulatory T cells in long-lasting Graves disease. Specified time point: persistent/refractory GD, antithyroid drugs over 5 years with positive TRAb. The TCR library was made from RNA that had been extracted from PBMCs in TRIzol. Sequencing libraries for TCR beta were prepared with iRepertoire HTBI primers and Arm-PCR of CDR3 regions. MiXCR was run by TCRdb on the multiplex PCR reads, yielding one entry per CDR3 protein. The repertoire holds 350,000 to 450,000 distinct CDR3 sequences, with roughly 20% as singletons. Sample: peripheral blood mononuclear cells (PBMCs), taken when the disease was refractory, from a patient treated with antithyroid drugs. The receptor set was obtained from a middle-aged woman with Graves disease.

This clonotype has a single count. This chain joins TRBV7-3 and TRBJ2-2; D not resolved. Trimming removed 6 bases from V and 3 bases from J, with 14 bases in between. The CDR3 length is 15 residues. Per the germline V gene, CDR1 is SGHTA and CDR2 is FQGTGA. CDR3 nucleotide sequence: TGTGCCAGCAGTATCTTCCCCCTTTACACCGGGGAGCTGTTTTTT. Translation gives CASSIFPLYTGELFF.

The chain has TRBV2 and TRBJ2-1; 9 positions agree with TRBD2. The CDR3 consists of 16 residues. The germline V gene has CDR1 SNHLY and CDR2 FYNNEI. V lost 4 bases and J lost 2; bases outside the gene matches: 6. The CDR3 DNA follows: TGTGCCAGCAGTGCCGCTAGCGGGGTTCCCTACAATGAGCAGTTCTTC. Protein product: CASSAASGVPYNEQFF.

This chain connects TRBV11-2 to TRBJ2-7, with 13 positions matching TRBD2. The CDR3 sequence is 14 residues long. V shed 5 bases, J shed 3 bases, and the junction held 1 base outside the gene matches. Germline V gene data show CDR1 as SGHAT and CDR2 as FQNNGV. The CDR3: CASSTSGRGYEQYF. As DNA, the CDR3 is TGTGCCAGCAGCACTAGCGGGAGGGGCTACGAGCAGTACTTC.

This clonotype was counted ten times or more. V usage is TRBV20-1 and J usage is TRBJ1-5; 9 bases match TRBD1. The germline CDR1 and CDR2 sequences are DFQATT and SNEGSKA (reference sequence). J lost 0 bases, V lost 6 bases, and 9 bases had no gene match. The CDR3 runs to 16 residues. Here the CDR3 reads CSANFPGQGSNQPQHF. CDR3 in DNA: TGCAGTGCCAATTTTCCGGGACAGGGTAGCAATCAGCCCCAGCATTTT.

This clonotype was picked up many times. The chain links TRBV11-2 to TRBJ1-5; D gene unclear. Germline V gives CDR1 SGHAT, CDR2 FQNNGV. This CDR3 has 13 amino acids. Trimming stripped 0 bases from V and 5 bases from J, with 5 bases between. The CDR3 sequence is CASSLEADQPQHF. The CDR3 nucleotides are TGTGCCAGCAGCTTAGAAGCCGATCAGCCCCAGCATTTT.

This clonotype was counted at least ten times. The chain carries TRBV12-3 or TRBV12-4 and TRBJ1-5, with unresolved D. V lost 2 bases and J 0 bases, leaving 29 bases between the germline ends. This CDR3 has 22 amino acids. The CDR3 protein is CASSLTAESSPALFHSNQPQHF. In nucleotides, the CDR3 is TGTGCCAGCAGTTTAACGGCAGAGTCCTCCCCGGCGCTTTTTCATAGCAATCAGCCCCAGCATTTT.

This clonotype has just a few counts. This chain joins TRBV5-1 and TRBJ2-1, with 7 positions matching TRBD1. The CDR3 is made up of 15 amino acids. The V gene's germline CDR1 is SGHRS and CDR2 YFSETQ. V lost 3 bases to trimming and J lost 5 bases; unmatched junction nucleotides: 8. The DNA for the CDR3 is TGCGCCAGCAGCTCGGGACAGACAGTGGACAATGAGCAGTTCTTC. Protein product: CASSSGQTVDNEQFF.

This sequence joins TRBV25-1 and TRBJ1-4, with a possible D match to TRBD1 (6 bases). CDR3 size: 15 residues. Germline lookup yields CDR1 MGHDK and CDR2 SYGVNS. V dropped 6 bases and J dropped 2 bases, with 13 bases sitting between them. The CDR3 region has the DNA TGTGCCAGCAGATCCTCTAGGGGGACTAATGAAAAACTGTTTTTT. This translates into CASRSSRGTNEKLFF.

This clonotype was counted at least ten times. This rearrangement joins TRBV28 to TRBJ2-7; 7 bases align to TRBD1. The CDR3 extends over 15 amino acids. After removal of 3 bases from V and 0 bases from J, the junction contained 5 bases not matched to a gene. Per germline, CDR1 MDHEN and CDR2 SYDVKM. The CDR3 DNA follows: TGTGCCAGCAGTTTTCTGGGACAGCCCTCCTACGAGCAGTACTTC. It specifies CASSFLGQPSYEQYF.

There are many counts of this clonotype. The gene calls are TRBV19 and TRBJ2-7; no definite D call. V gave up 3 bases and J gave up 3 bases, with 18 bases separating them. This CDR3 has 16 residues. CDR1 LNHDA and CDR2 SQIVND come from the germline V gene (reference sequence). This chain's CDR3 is CASSIGPLPTGYEQYF. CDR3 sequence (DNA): TGTGCCAGTAGTATCGGACCTCTACCCACGGGCTACGAGCAGTACTTC.

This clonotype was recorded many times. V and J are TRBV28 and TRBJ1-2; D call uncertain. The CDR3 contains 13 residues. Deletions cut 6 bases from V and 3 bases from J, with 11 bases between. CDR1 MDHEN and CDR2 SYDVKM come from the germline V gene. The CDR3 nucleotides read TGTGCCAGCAGCTTAGTGGGAGACTATGGCTACACCTTC. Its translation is CASSLVGDYGYTF.

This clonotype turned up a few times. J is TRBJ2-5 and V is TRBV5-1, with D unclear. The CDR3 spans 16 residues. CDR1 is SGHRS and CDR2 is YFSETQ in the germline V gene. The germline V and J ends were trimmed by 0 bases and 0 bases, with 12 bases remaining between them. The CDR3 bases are TGCGCCAGCAGCTTGGCCCCGTGGGGTGACCAAGAGACCCAGTACTTC. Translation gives CASSLAPWGDQETQYF. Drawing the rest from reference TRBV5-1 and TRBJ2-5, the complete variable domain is KAGVTQTPRYLIKTRGQQVTLSCSPISGHRSVSWYQQTPGQGLQFLFEYFSETQRNKGNFPGRFSGRQFSNSRSEMNVSTLELGDSALYLCASSLAPWGDQETQYFGPGTRLLVL.

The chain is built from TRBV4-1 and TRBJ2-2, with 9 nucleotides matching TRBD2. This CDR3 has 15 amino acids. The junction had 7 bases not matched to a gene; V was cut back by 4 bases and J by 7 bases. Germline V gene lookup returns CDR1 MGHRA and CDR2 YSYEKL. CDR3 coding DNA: TGCGCCAGCAGCCTCCTGGGACTAGCCTACGGGGAGCTGTTTTTT. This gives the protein CASSLLGLAYGELFF.

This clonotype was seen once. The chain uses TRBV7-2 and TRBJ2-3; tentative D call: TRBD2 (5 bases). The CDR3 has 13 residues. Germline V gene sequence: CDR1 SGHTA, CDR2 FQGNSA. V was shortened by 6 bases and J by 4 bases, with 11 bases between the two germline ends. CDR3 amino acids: CASRRLGADTQYF. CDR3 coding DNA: TGTGCCAGCAGAAGGCTCGGGGCAGATACGCAGTATTTT.

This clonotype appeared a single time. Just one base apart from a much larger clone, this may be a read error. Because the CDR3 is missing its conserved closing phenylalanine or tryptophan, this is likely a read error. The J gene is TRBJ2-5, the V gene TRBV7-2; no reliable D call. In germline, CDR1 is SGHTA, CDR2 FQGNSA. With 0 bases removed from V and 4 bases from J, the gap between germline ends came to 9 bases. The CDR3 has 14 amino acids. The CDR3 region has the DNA TGTGCCAGCAGCTTAGCGCTTACTGCAGAGACCCAGTACCTC. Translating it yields CASSLALTAETQYL.

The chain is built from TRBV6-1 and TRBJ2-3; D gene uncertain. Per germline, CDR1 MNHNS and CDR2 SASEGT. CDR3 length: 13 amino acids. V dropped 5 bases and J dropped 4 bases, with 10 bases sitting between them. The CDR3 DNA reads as TGTGCCAGCAGTCTTAGTTGGGCAGATACGCAGTATTTT. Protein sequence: CASSLSWADTQYF.

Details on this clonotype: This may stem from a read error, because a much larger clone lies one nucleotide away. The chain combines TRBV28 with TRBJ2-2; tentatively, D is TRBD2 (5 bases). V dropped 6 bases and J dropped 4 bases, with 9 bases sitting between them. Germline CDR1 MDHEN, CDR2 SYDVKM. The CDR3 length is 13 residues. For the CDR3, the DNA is TGTGCCAGCAGATACCGGGGCACCGGGGAGCTGTTTTTT. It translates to CASRYRGTGELFF. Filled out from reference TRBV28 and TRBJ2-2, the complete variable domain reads DVKVTQSSRYLVKRTGEKVFLECVQDMDHENMFWYRQDPGLGLRLIYFSYDVKMKEKGDIPEGYSVSREKKERFSLILESASTNQTSMYLCASRYRGTGELFFGEGSRLTVL.

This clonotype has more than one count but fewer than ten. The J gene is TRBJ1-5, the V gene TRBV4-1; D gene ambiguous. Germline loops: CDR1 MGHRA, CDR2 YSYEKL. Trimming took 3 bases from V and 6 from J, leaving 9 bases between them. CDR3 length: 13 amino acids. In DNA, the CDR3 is TGCGCCAGCAGCCAGACTATCAGTCAGCCCCAGCATTTT. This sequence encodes CASSQTISQPQHF.

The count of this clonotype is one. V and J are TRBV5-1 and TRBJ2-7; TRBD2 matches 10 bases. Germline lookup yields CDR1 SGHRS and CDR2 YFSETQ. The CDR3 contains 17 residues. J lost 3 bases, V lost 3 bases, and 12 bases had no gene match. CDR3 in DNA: TGCGCCAGCAGCTCCCGCTCTTCGTGGACTAGCGGCTACGAGCAGTACTTC. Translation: CASSSRSSWTSGYEQYF.

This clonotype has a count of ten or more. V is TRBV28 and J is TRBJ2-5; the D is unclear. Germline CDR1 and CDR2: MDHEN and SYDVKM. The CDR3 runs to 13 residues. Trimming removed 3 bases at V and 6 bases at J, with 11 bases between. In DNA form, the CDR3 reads TGTGCCAGCAGTTTTGGAGTACGCCAGACCCAGTACTTC. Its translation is CASSFGVRQTQYF.

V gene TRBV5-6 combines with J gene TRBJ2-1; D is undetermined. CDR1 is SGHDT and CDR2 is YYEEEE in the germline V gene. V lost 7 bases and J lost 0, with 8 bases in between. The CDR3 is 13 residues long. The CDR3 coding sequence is TGTGCCAGCCATACTCCCTCCTACAATGAGCAGTTCTTC. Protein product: CASHTPSYNEQFF.

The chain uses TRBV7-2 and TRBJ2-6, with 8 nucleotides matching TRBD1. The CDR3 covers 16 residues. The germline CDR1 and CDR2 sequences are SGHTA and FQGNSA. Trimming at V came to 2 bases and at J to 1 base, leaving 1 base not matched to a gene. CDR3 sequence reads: CASSLNRGSGANVLTF. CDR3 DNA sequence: TGTGCCAGCAGCTTAAACAGGGGGTCTGGGGCCAACGTCCTGACTTTC. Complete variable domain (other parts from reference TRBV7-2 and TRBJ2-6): GAGVSQSPSNKVTEKGKDVELRCDPISGHTALYWYRQSLGQGLEFLIYFQGNSAPDKSGLPSDRFSAERTGGSVSTLTIQRTQQEDSAVYLCASSLNRGSGANVLTFGAGSRLTVL.

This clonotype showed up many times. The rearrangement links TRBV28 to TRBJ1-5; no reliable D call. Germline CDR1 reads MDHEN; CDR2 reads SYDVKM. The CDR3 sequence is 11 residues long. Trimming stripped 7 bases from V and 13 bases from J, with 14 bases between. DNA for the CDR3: TGTGCCAGCACGACATCAGGACTTCAGCATTTT. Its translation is CASTTSGLQHF.

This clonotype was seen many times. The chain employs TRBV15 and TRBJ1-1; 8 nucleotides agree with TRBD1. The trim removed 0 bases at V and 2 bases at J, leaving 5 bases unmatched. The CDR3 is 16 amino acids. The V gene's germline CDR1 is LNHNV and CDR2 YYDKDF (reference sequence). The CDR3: CATSRDRGQGNTEAFF. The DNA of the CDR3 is TGTGCCACCAGCAGAGATCGAGGACAGGGAAACACTGAAGCTTTCTTT.

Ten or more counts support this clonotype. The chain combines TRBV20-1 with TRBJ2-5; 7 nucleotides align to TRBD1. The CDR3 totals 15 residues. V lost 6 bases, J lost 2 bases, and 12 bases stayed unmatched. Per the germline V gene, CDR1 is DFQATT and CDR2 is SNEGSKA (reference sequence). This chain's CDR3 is CSATLTGTAQETQYF. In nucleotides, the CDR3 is TGCAGTGCGACGCTGACCGGGACAGCACAAGAGACCCAGTACTTC.

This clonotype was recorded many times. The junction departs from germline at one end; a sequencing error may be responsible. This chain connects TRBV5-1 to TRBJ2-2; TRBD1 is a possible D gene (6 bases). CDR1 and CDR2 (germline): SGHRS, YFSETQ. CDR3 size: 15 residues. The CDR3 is CASSGRGTNTGELFF. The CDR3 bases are TGTGCCAGCAGCGGTAGGGGGACAAACACCGGGGAGCTGTTTTTT.

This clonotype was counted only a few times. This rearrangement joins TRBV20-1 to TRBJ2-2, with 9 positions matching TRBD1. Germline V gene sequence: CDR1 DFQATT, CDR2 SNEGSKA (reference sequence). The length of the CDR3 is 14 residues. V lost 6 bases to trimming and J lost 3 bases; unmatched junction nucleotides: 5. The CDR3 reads CSARTGEYTGELFF. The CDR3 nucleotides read TGCAGTGCGAGGACAGGGGAGTACACCGGGGAGCTGTTTTTT.

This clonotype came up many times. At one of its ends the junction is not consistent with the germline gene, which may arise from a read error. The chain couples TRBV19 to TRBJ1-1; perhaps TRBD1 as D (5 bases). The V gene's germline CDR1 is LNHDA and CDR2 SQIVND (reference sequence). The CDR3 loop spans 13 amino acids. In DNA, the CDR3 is TGTGCCAGCAGTATCCTGGGGGGAACTGAAGCTTTCTTT. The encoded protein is CASSILGGTEAFF.

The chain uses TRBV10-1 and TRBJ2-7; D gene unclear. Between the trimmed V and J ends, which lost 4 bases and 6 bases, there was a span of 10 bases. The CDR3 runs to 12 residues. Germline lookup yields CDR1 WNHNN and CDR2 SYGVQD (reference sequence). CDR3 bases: TGCGCCAGCAGTGGGTGGTCTGGCGAGCAGTACTTC. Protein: CASSGWSGEQYF.

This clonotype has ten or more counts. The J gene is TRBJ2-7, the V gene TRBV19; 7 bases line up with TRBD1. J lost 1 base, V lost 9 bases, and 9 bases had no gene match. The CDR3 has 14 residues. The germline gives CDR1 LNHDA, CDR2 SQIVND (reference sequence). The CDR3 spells CASSPRTGSYEQYF. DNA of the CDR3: TGTGCCAGCAGCCCCCGGACAGGATCCTACGAGCAGTACTTC.